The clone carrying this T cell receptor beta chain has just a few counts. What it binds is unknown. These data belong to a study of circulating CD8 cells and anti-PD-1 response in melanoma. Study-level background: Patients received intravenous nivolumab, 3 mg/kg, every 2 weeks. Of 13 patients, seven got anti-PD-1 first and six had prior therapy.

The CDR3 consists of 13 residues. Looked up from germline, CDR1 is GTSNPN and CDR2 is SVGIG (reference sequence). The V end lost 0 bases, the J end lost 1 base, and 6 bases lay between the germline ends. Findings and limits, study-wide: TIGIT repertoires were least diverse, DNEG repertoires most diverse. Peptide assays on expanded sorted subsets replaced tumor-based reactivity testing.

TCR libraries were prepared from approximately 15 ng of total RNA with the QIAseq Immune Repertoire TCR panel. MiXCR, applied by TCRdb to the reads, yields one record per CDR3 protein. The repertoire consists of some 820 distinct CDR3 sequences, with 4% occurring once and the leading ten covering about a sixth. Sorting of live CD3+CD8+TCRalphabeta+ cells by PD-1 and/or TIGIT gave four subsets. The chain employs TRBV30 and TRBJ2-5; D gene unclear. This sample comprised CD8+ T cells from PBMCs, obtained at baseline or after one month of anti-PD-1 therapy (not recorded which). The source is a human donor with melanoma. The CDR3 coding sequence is TGTGCCTGGAGTGTAGACTTCCAAGAGACCCAGTACTTC. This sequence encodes CAWSVDFQETQYF.